These 28 T cell receptor beta chains originate from one sample sequenced in a study of blood T cell repertoires in COVID-19. The data were produced by immunoSEQ multiplex PCR, yet TCRdb's version contains in-frame clones alone and is incomplete. Of tens of thousands of clones detected, about 91% appear once; the ten largest clones hold roughly 6%. Sequenced material: peripheral blood. The receptor set was obtained from a woman of 80 years or more with acute or convalescent COVID-19.

The rearrangement links TRBV27 to TRBJ2-1; the D gene is possibly TRBD1 (5 bases). The CDR3 is made up of 13 amino acids. Trimming removed 5 bases from V and 5 bases from J, with 10 bases in between. The germline gives CDR1 MNHEY, CDR2 SMNVEV (reference sequence). The CDR3 nucleotides read TGTGCCAGCAGTCTCGACAGAAACAATGAGCAGTTCTTC. Protein: CASSLDRNNEQFF.

This chain connects TRBV10-3 to TRBJ1-1; maybe TRBD1 (5 bases). The CDR3 runs to 11 residues. The V end lost 10 bases, the J end lost 5 bases, and 11 bases lay between the germline ends. The germline V gene encodes CDR1 ENHRY and CDR2 SYGVKD. CDR3 DNA: TGTGCCACTACGGGGGGAACTGAAGCTTTCTTT. Its translation: CATTGGTEAFF.

V and J are TRBV12-3 or TRBV12-4 and TRBJ1-2, with 7 positions matching TRBD1. The CDR3 has 13 residues. V lost 6 bases and J lost 4; bases outside the gene matches: 5. CDR3 nucleotide sequence: TGTGCCAGCAGGAGGGGACAGTTCTATGGCTACACCTTC. This codes for CASRRGQFYGYTF.

The chain is built from TRBV10-1 and TRBJ2-3; D may be TRBD2 (5 bases). Germline lookup yields CDR1 WNHNN and CDR2 SYGVQD (reference sequence). The V end was cut by 6 bases, the J end by 6 bases, with 13 bases between. The CDR3 runs 13 residues. The DNA for the CDR3 is TGCGCCAGCAGACGGGGTTTGGAGGATACGCAGTATTTT. Its protein is CASRRGLEDTQYF.

The chain couples TRBV6-2 or TRBV6-3 to TRBJ2-5; 10 bases map to TRBD2. The germline gives CDR1 MNHEY, CDR2 SVGEGT. The CDR3 runs 16 residues. J was trimmed by 1 base and V by 4 bases; bases with no gene match: 6. The CDR3 DNA follows: TGTGCCAGCAGTTCCGGACTAGCGGATTTCCAAGAGACCCAGTACTTC. Its translation: CASSSGLADFQETQYF.

CDR3 DNA: TGTGCCAGCACCCCCTGGGGGGGGAGGCTGGGCGAGCAGTACTTC. Protein product: CASTPWGGRLGEQYF. The chain employs TRBV6-5 and TRBJ2-7; 7 positions agree with TRBD2. CDR3 size: 15 residues. CDR1 MNHEY and CDR2 SVGAGI come from the germline V gene. Trimming removed 7 bases from V and 6 bases from J; junction bases left unmatched: 15.

The chain is built from TRBV7-2 and TRBJ2-1; 11 positions match TRBD2. The CDR3 covers 18 residues. V shed 1 base, J shed 0 bases, and the junction held 5 bases outside the gene matches. CDR1 SGHTA and CDR2 FQGNSA come from the germline V gene. The CDR3 spells CASSLVLAGGPSYNEQFF. For the CDR3, the DNA is TGTGCCAGCAGCTTAGTTCTAGCGGGGGGCCCCTCCTACAATGAGCAGTTCTTC.

CDR3 bases: TGTGCCAGTAGTCCCCTGAACAGGGCGCAAGGGGGTTTTTTTGAAAAACTGTTTTTT. Its protein product is CASSPLNRAQGGFFEKLFF. V gene TRBV19 combines with J gene TRBJ1-4, with D possibly matching TRBD1 (6 bases). The CDR3 length is 19 residues. Germline CDR1 LNHDA, CDR2 SQIVND (reference sequence). With 5 bases removed from V and 7 bases from J, the gap between germline ends came to 29 bases.

This chain connects TRBV5-1 to TRBJ2-1; TRBD1 is a possible D gene (5 bases). CDR3 length equals 15 residues. Trimming cost V 4 bases and J 4 bases, with 15 bases left between them. The germline V gene has CDR1 SGHRS and CDR2 YFSETQ. The CDR3 sequence is CASSPLTRQYNEQFF. CDR3 in DNA: TGCGCCAGCAGCCCCCTAACGCGACAGTACAATGAGCAGTTCTTC.

CDR3 amino acids: CSAGQGEKLFF. DNA for the CDR3: TGCAGTGCTGGGCAGGGAGAAAAACTGTTTTTT. V and J are TRBV20-1 and TRBJ1-4; D may be TRBD1 (5 bases). V was shortened by 5 bases and J by 8 bases, with 9 bases between the two germline ends. The CDR3 has 11 residues. Germline V gene lookup returns CDR1 DFQATT and CDR2 SNEGSKA (reference sequence).

CDR3 loop: CAIRDREGTEAFF. CDR3 DNA sequence: TGTGCCATCAGGGACAGGGAAGGCACTGAAGCTTTCTTT. This sequence joins TRBV10-3 and TRBJ1-1; 8 nucleotides agree with TRBD1. Trimming removed 6 bases from V and 4 bases from J; junction bases left unmatched: 4. The CDR3 contains 13 residues. Germline assignment: CDR1 ENHRY and CDR2 SYGVKD.

This clone was detected once. The chain is built from TRBV27 and TRBJ2-7; 7 positions match TRBD1. Germline loops: CDR1 MNHEY, CDR2 SMNVEV (reference sequence). The CDR3 loop spans 15 amino acids. The V segment lost 2 bases and the J segment 4 bases; nucleotides outside the gene matches: 8. This CDR3 is CASSLKLTGRYEQYF. Here the CDR3 DNA reads TGTGCCAGCAGTTTAAAGTTGACAGGGCGGTACGAGCAGTACTTC.

The V gene is TRBV2, the J gene TRBJ2-7, with 8 bases matching TRBD1. Germline CDR1 and CDR2: SNHLY and FYNNEI. This CDR3 region has 13 residues. With 6 bases clipped from V and 4 bases from J, the junction kept 5 bases outside the gene matches. CDR3 loop: CASSGQGTYEQYF. The CDR3 DNA follows: TGTGCCAGCAGCGGACAGGGAACGTACGAGCAGTACTTC.

This rearrangement joins TRBV6-4 to TRBJ1-1; 7 bases map to TRBD1. The V segment lost 4 bases and the J segment 3 bases; nucleotides outside the gene matches: 5. CDR3 size: 14 residues. Germline CDR1 MRHNA, CDR2 SNTAGT. The CDR3 spells CASSVTQGDTEAFF. The CDR3 coding sequence is TGTGCCAGCAGTGTTACCCAGGGGGACACTGAAGCTTTCTTT.

The gene calls are TRBV7-2 and TRBJ2-1; 7 nucleotides agree with TRBD2. V was pared by 1 base and J by 3 bases, with 3 bases of the junction left unmatched. The CDR3 runs 15 residues. In germline, CDR1 is SGHTA, CDR2 FQGNSA. The CDR3 loop is CASSLVGGFYNEQFF. CDR3 DNA sequence: TGTGCCAGCAGCTTAGTCGGGGGGTTCTACAATGAGCAGTTCTTC.

This clone was found a few times. V is TRBV3-1 (or the pseudogene TRBV3-2) and J is TRBJ1-3; D call uncertain. Per germline, CDR1 LGHDT and CDR2 YNNKEL (reference sequence). Trimming left V 4 bases short and J 4 bases short, with 5 bases between. This CDR3 is built from 12 residues. CDR3 in amino acids: CASSLRGNTIYF. As DNA, the CDR3 is TGTGCCAGCAGCCTTCGGGGAAACACCATATATTTT.

The chain combines TRBV18 with TRBJ1-2, with 9 bases that match TRBD1. Germline lookup yields CDR1 KGHSH and CDR2 LQKENI. V lost 6 bases and J lost 6; bases outside the gene matches: 2. The length of the CDR3 is 12 residues. This CDR3 is CASSWTGDGYTF. The CDR3 DNA follows: TGTGCCAGCTCCTGGACAGGGGATGGCTACACCTTC.

The chain recombines TRBV7-6 with TRBJ2-3; 8 positions match TRBD2. V lost 4 bases and J lost 2; bases outside the gene matches: 5. CDR1 is SGHVS and CDR2 is FNYEAQ in the germline V gene. The CDR3 is made up of 15 amino acids. The CDR3 spells CASSSKRGHTDTQYF. CDR3 DNA sequence: TGTGCCAGCAGCTCGAAGCGGGGGCACACAGATACGCAGTATTTT.

J is TRBJ2-1 and V is TRBV9; no clear D gene. The CDR3 totals 15 residues. The germline V gene has CDR1 SGDLS and CDR2 YYNGEE. The V end was cut by 1 base, the J end by 4 bases, with 12 bases between. Here the CDR3 reads CASSVSLSSYNEQFF. Here the CDR3 DNA reads TGTGCCAGCAGCGTAAGTCTAAGTTCATACAATGAGCAGTTCTTC. Complete variable domain (other parts from reference TRBV9 and TRBJ2-1): DSGVTQTPKHLITATGQRVTLRCSPRSGDLSVYWYQQSLDQGLQFLIQYYNGEERAKGNILERFSAQQFPDLHSELNLSSLELGDSALYFCASSVSLSSYNEQFFGPGTRLTVL.

The chain couples TRBV9 to TRBJ1-1, with 8 nucleotides matching TRBD1. Losses at the gene ends were 3 bases for V and 8 bases for J; bases not matched to a gene: 6. Germline lookup yields CDR1 SGDLS and CDR2 YYNGEE. The CDR3 totals 13 residues. CDR3 region: CASSDTGGREAFF. The CDR3 DNA sequence: TGTGCCAGCAGCGACACAGGGGGTCGCGAAGCTTTCTTT.

The genes are TRBV6-5 and TRBJ1-3; no reliable D call. Trimming pared 11 bases from V and 0 bases from J, leaving 8 bases between. Germline-derived CDR1 and CDR2 are MNHEY and SVGAGI. The CDR3 loop spans 12 amino acids. CDR3 in amino acids: CAARDSGNTIYF. The CDR3 DNA follows: TGTGCCGCCCGGGACTCTGGAAACACCATATATTTT.

The chain joins TRBV3-1 (or the pseudogene TRBV3-2) to TRBJ2-2; 9 bases match TRBD1. The CDR3 runs 15 residues. J lost 3 bases, V lost 3 bases, and 2 bases had no gene match. The germline V gene has CDR1 LGHDT and CDR2 YNNKEL (reference sequence). The CDR3 DNA is TGTGCCAGCAGCCAGCGGGACAGGGACACCGGGGAGCTGTTTTTT. Translated, it gives CASSQRDRDTGELFF.

This rearrangement joins TRBV7-2 to TRBJ2-5; D is perhaps TRBD2 (6 bases). The V end lost 6 bases, the J end lost 5 bases, and 16 bases lay between the germline ends. Germline V gene lookup returns CDR1 SGHTA and CDR2 FQGNSA. There are 14 residues in the CDR3. CDR3 nucleotide sequence: TGTGCCAGCAGAGAGGACTACCCATACGAGACCCAGTACTTC. Translation: CASREDYPYETQYF.

V and J are TRBV29-1 and TRBJ2-5, with 7 bases aligning to TRBD1. The J segment lost 2 bases and the V segment lost 4 bases, leaving 4 bases of the junction unmatched. Per germline, CDR1 SQVTM and CDR2 ANQGSEA. This CDR3 comprises 13 residues. CDR3 residues: CSVAARGQETQYF. In DNA form, the CDR3 reads TGCAGCGTTGCGGCCAGGGGGCAAGAGACCCAGTACTTC.

V gene TRBV29-1 combines with J gene TRBJ1-2; D unresolved. The CDR3 sequence is 13 residues long. The germline V gene encodes CDR1 SQVTM and CDR2 ANQGSEA. V gave up 4 bases and J gave up 1 base, with 10 bases separating them. CDR3 in DNA: TGCAGCGTTGTACACGAGGATAACTATGGCTACACCTTC. Protein sequence: CSVVHEDNYGYTF.

The V call is TRBV19, the J call TRBJ2-7; TRBD2 agrees at 7 bases. CDR3 length: 16 residues. Unmatched junction bases numbered 8, after V lost 3 bases and J lost 0 bases. Per germline, CDR1 LNHDA and CDR2 SQIVND (reference sequence). The CDR3 here is CASSIRGVSYSYEQYF. The CDR3 DNA is TGTGCCAGTAGTATTCGGGGGGTTTCTTACTCCTACGAGCAGTACTTC.

V is TRBV9 and J is TRBJ1-2, with TRBD1 matching over 12 bases. V was pared by 0 bases and J by 8 bases, with 5 bases of the junction left unmatched. The CDR3 contains 15 residues. CDR1 and CDR2 from the germline V gene are SGDLS and YYNGEE. The CDR3 sequence is CASSVVGTGGAGYTF. CDR3 sequence (DNA): TGTGCCAGCAGCGTAGTTGGGACAGGGGGCGCGGGCTACACCTTC.

The chain has TRBV7-2 and TRBJ1-3, with 8 bases aligning to TRBD1. The CDR3 has 15 amino acids. Germline V gives CDR1 SGHTA, CDR2 FQGNSA. J was trimmed by 2 bases and V by 3 bases; bases with no gene match: 3. CDR3 protein: CASSLDRDAGNTIYF. Written as DNA, the CDR3 is TGTGCCAGCAGCTTGGACAGGGATGCTGGAAACACCATATATTTT.